These T cell receptor beta chains were read from a single sample in a study of shared clonotypes between healthy human individuals. Generated by immunoSEQ multiplex PCR, the TCRdb table keeps only in-frame clones and is missing some. The sample has approximately 1.5 million clones, 97% to 99% seen once. The specimen sequenced was naive CD4+ T cells sorted from blood. Receptor source: a man aged 30 to 45 in good health. Both conserved end residues are part of each CDR3. The D gene is left open where the match is weak. Size is omitted from some rows. Given values are once, few, many or a class for expanded clones.

v_gene	j_gene	abundance	d_gene	CDR3nt	CDR3aa
TRBV29-1	TRBJ2-1	.	.	TGCAGCGTTAGGTCCTACAATGAGCAGTTCTTC	CSVRSYNEQFF
TRBV29-1	TRBJ1-2	.	.	TGCAGCGCTTCCCGGGACAATAACGCCTATGGCTACACCTTC	CSASRDNNAYGYTF
TRBV2	TRBJ2-1	.	.	TGTGCCAGCAGACTTCAGGGTCCTTACAATGAGCAGTTCTTC	CASRLQGPYNEQFF
TRBV4-2	TRBJ2-7	.	TRBD2	TGTGCCAGCAGCCAAGACGCTAGCGGTTCCTACGAGCAGTACTTC	CASSQDASGSYEQYF
TRBV2	TRBJ1-4	.	TRBD1	TGTGCCAGCAGTGAAGGACAGGGGGTAGTTAATGAAAAACTGTTTTTT	CASSEGQGVVNEKLFF
TRBV19	TRBJ2-7	.	.	TGTGCCAGTAGTACTGTCTCCGGGACAACCTCCTACGAGCAGTACTTC	CASSTVSGTTSYEQYF
TRBV9	TRBJ2-5	.	.	TGTGCCAGCAGCGTAGGGCCGGGGATGAGGCAAGAGACCCAGTACTTC	CASSVGPGMRQETQYF
TRBV4-1	TRBJ2-1	.	.	TGCGCCAGCAGCCAAGTTCAGTTTAACAATGAGCAGTTCTTC	CASSQVQFNNEQFF
TRBV29-1	TRBJ2-7	.	TRBD1	TGCAGCGTTGTGTACCCGGGACAGGGTTTCTACGAGCAGTACTTC	CSVVYPGQGFYEQYF
TRBV18	TRBJ2-1	.	TRBD2	TGTGCCAGCTCACCGGACGGGGGGGGTAGCAATGAGCAGTTCTTC	CASSPDGGGSNEQFF
TRBV6-1	TRBJ1-5	once	.	TGTGCCAGCAGTGAAGAAGTCGGACAATACTATAGCAATCAGCCCCAGCATTTT	CASSEEVGQYYSNQPQHF
TRBV28	TRBJ1-5	.	.	TGTGCCAGCAGTCGTCGACAGGCAGTTAGCAATCAGCCCCAGCATTTT	CASSRRQAVSNQPQHF
TRBV10-3	TRBJ2-1	.	TRBD2	TGTGCCATCAGTGTTTCTAGCGGGGATGGGAATGAGCAGTTCTTC	CAISVSSGDGNEQFF
TRBV15	TRBJ1-1	.	TRBD1	TGTGCCACCAGCGTCGGACAGGGTGGGACTGAAGCTTTCTTT	CATSVGQGGTEAFF
TRBV9	TRBJ1-5	.	.	TGTGCCAGCAGCGTAGGCGGCAGTCAGCCCCAGCATTTT	CASSVGGSQPQHF
TRBV7-2	TRBJ1-5	.	.	TGTGCCAGCAGCTTAGTTAGAGTTCTAAATCAGCCCCAGCATTTT	CASSLVRVLNQPQHF
TRBV9	TRBJ1-1	.	.	TGTGCCAGCAGCGTAGCTGGGCAGGACCCTTATGAAGCTTTCTTT	CASSVAGQDPYEAFF
TRBV6-5	TRBJ2-1	.	.	TGTGCCAGCAGTTATCGGGGGGCGAATGAGCAGTTCTTC	CASSYRGANEQFF
TRBV5-1	TRBJ2-3	.	TRBD2	TGCGCCAGCAGCTTGGGGCTAGCGGGCTTCGATACGCAGTATTTT	CASSLGLAGFDTQYF
TRBV5-4	TRBJ1-2	once	.	TGTGCCAGCAGCTTGGAATTTTTAGGGCAGGGCTACACCTTC	CASSLEFLGQGYTF
TRBV7-2	TRBJ2-7	once	.	TGTGCCAGCAGCTTAGCGTCTAGCCCACCGGCCTACGAGCAGTACTTC	CASSLASSPPAYEQYF
TRBV6-5	TRBJ2-7	.	.	TGTGCCAGCAGTTACTCGGGTGTAACAGGGACCCACGAGCAGTACTTC	CASSYSGVTGTHEQYF
TRBV9	TRBJ2-3	.	TRBD2	TGTGCCAGCAGCGTAGTAAGCGGGGCAGATACGCAGTATTTT	CASSVVSGADTQYF
TRBV28	TRBJ1-1	.	.	TGTGCCAGCAGTTTATTCGGTTTGGTGAACACTGAAGCTTTCTTT	CASSLFGLVNTEAFF
TRBV5-4	TRBJ2-7	.	TRBD2	TGTGCCAGCAGCGCGTACCTCTCTAATTGGCGGGAGGGGGTAACGGACGAGCAGTACTTC	CASSAYLSNWREGVTDEQYF
TRBV27	TRBJ1-5	.	TRBD1	TGTGCCAGCAGTTTGTTCTGGACAGGGCGAGGACAGCCCCAGCATTTT	CASSLFWTGRGQPQHF
TRBV5-4	TRBJ1-5	.	.	TGTGCCAGCAGTATAGGGCCGGGCGATCAGCCCCAGCATTTT	CASSIGPGDQPQHF
TRBV15	TRBJ2-7	.	TRBD1	TGTGCCACCAGCAGTTGGGACAGGAGCTACGAGCAGTACTTC	CATSSWDRSYEQYF
TRBV5-1	TRBJ2-3	.	.	TGCGCCAGCAGCTTGGCCGGTGGGACTAGCACAGATACGCAGTATTTT	CASSLAGGTSTDTQYF
TRBV18	TRBJ2-5	.	TRBD1	TGTGCCAGCTCTCTAGGGGACAGACCCCAAGAGACCCAGTACTTC	CASSLGDRPQETQYF
TRBV7-2	TRBJ2-3	.	.	TGTGCCAGCAGCTTAGTCGGTGGCGGGCATCCTAGCACAGATACGCAGTATTTT	CASSLVGGGHPSTDTQYF
TRBV19	TRBJ2-4	.	.	TGTGCCAGTAGTACCGGGACTAAAAACATTCAGTACTTC	CASSTGTKNIQYF
TRBV5-1	TRBJ2-3	.	.	TGCGCCAGCAGCCCAGGGGGACTCACAGATACGCAGTATTTT	CASSPGGLTDTQYF
TRBV2	TRBJ2-1	.	TRBD2	TGTGCCCGGGGACTAGCGGGAGGAGGTGAGCAGTTCTTC	CARGLAGGGEQFF
TRBV4-1	TRBJ2-7	.	.	TGCGCCAGCAGCCAAGATATGTCCAGGGGAGGGTGGGAGCAGTACTTC	CASSQDMSRGGWEQYF
TRBV5-1	TRBJ1-1	.	.	TGCGCCAGCAGCTTGGGGGCGGGGAACACTGAAGCTTTTTTT	CASSLGAGNTEAFF
TRBV2	TRBJ2-7	.	TRBD1	TGTGCCAGCAGTGAAGACCTGACAGGGGACGCCTACGAGCAGTACTTC	CASSEDLTGDAYEQYF
TRBV7-2	TRBJ2-7	.	TRBD2	TGTGCCAGCAGCGTGGAACTAGCGGCGAGCTCCTACGAGCAGTACTTC	CASSVELAASSYEQYF
TRBV27	TRBJ2-1	.	.	TGTGCCTCGGCGAGGACTTACAATGAGCAGTTCTTC	CASARTYNEQFF
TRBV6-6	TRBJ2-3	.	TRBD2	TGTGCCAGCAGCAGGACCTTAGCGGGAGGGCCAGATACGCAGTATTTT	CASSRTLAGGPDTQYF
TRBV11-2	TRBJ2-1	.	.	TGTGCCAGCCGGCGGGGAGAAATATACAATGAGCAGTTCTTC	CASRRGEIYNEQFF
TRBV7-9	TRBJ2-2	.	.	TGTGCCAGCAGCGGGAGGTCGAATACCGGGGAGCTGTTTTTT	CASSGRSNTGELFF